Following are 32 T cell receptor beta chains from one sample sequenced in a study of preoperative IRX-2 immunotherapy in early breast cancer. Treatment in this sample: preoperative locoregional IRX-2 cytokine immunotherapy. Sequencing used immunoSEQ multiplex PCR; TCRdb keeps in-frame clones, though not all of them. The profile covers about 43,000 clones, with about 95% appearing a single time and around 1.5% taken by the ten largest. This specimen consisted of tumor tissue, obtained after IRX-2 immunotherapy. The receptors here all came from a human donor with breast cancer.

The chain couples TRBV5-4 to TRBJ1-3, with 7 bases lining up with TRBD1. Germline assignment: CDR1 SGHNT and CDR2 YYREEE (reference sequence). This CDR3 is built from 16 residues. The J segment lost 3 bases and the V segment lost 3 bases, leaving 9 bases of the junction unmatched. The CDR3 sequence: CASSSTPGTVGNTIYF. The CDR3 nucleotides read TGTGCCAGCAGCTCCACCCCCGGGACAGTTGGAAACACCATATATTTT.

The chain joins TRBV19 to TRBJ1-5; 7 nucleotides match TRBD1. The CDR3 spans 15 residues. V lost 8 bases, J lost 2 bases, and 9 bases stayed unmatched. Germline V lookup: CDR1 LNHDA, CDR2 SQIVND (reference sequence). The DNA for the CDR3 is TGTGCCAGTGCACAGGGGTCCAACGGCAATCAGCCCCAGCATTTT. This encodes CASAQGSNGNQPQHF.

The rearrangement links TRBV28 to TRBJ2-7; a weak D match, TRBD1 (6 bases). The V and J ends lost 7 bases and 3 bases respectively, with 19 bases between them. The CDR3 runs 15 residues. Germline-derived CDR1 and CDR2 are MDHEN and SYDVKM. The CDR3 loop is CASTRESTGRYEQYF. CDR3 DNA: TGTGCCAGCACCCGTGAGTCGACAGGACGCTACGAGCAGTACTTC.

In DNA, the CDR3 is TGTGCCAGCAGCCTGCCAGGACAGGGAGTGAATCAGCCCCAGCATTTT. The encoded protein is CASSLPGQGVNQPQHF. The chain carries TRBV5-8 and TRBJ1-5, with TRBD1 identical over 8 bases. Germline loops: CDR1 SGHTS, CDR2 YDEGEE. This CDR3 has 16 amino acids. The junction had 10 bases not matched to a gene; V was cut back by 4 bases and J by 4 bases.

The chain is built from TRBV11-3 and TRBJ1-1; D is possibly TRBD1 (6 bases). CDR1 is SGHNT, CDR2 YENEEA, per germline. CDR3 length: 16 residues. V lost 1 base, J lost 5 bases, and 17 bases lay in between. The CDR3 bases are TGTGCCAGCAGCTTAGCGGGGCGGGGGGCGCTTACTGAAGCTTTCTTT. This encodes CASSLAGRGALTEAFF.

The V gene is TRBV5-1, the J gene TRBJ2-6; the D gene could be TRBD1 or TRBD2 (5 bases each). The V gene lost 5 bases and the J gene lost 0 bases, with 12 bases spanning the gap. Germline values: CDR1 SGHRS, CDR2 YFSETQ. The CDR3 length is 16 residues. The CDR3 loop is CASSTRDGSGANVLTF. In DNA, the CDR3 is TGCGCCAGCAGTACCCGGGACGGCTCTGGGGCCAACGTCCTGACTTTC.

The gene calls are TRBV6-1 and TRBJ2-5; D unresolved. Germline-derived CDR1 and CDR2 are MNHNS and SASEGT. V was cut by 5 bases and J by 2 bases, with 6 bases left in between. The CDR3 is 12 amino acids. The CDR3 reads CASSRGQETQYF. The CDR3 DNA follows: TGTGCCAGCAGTAGAGGACAAGAGACCCAGTACTTC.

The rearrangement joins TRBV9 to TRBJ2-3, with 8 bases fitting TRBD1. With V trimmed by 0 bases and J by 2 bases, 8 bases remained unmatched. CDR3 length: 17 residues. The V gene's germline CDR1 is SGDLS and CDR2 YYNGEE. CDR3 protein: CASSVGPGQGSTDTQYF. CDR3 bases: TGTGCCAGCAGCGTAGGTCCCGGACAGGGCTCCACAGATACGCAGTATTTT. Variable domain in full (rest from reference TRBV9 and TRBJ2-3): DSGVTQTPKHLITATGQRVTLRCSPRSGDLSVYWYQQSLDQGLQFLIQYYNGEERAKGNILERFSAQQFPDLHSELNLSSLELGDSALYFCASSVGPGQGSTDTQYFGPGTRLTVL.

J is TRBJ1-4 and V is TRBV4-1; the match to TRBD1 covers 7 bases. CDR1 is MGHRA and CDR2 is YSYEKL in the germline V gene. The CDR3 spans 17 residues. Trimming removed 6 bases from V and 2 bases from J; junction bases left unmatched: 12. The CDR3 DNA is TGCGCCAGCAGGATGGGGACAGTCGTTGAGACTAATGAAAAACTGTTTTTT. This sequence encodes CASRMGTVVETNEKLFF.

The CDR3 DNA is TGCGCCAGCAGCCAAGATAGTGACGGGGTCCTCCATGCTTTCTTT. Translation: CASSQDSDGVLHAFF. V and J are TRBV4-3 and TRBJ1-1, with unresolved D. Germline CDR1 reads LGHNA; CDR2 reads YSLEER. CDR3 length: 15 residues. Trimming pared 0 bases from V and 11 bases from J, leaving 19 bases between.

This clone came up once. CDR3: CASSSLGGGAGDTQYF. The CDR3 DNA is TGTGCCAGCAGCTCCCTGGGAGGGGGGGCAGGGGATACGCAGTATTTT. The chain employs TRBV11-2 and TRBJ2-3; weak D call: TRBD2 (7 bases). The CDR3 is made up of 16 amino acids. Trimming left V 4 bases short and J 6 bases short, with 20 bases between. From germline, CDR1 is SGHAT and CDR2 FQNNGV. The full variable domain, completed using reference TRBV11-2 and TRBJ2-3, is EAGVAQSPRYKIIEKRQSVAFWCNPISGHATLYWYQQILGQGPKLLIQFQNNGVVDDSQLPKDRFSAERLKGVDSTLKIQPAKLEDSAVYLCASSSLGGGAGDTQYFGPGTRLTVL.

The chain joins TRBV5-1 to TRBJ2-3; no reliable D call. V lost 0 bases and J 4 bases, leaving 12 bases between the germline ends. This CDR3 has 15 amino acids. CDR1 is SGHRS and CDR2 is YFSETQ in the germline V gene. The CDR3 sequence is CASSLESGGADTQYF. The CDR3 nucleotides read TGCGCCAGCAGCTTGGAATCCGGTGGCGCAGATACGCAGTATTTT.

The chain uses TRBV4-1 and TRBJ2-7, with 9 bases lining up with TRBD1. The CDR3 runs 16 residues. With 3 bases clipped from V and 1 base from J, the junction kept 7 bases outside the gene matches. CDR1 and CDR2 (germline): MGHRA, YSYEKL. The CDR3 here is CASSHGPGTGSYEQYF. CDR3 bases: TGCGCCAGCAGCCATGGGCCCGGGACAGGGTCCTACGAGCAGTACTTC.

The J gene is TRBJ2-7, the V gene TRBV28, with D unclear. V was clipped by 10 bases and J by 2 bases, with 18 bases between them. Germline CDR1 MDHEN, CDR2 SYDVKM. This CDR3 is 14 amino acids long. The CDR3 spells CATGDTLFPYEQYF. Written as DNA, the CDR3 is TGTGCCACGGGCGACACCCTATTTCCCTACGAGCAGTACTTC.

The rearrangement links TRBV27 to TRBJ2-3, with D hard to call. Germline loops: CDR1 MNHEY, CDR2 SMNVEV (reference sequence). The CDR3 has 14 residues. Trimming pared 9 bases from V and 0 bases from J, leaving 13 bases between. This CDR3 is CASAVLGSTDTQYF. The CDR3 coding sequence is TGTGCCAGTGCGGTCCTAGGAAGCACAGATACGCAGTATTTT.

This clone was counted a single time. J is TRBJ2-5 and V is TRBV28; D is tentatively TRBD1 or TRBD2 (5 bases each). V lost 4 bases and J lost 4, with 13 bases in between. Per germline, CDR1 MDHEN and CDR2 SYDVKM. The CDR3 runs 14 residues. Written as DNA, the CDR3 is TGTGCCAGCAGTTCCTACAAGGGGAGAGAGACCCAGTACTTC. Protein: CASSSYKGRETQYF. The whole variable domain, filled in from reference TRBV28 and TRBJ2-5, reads DVKVTQSSRYLVKRTGEKVFLECVQDMDHENMFWYRQDPGLGLRLIYFSYDVKMKEKGDIPEGYSVSREKKERFSLILESASTNQTSMYLCASSSYKGRETQYFGPGTRLLVL.

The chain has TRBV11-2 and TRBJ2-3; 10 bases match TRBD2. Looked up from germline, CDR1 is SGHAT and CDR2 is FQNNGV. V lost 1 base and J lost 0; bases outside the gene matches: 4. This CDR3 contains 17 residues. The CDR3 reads CASSLGRTSGSTDTQYF. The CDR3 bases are TGTGCCAGCAGCTTAGGGCGGACTAGCGGAAGCACAGATACGCAGTATTTT.

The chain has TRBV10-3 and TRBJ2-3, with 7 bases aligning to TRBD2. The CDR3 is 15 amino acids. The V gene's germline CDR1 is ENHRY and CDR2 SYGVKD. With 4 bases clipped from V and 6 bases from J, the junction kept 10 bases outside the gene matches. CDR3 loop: CAISGGGSGGDTQYF. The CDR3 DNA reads TGTGCCATCAGTGGGGGGGGGTCCGGCGGGGATACGCAGTATTTT.

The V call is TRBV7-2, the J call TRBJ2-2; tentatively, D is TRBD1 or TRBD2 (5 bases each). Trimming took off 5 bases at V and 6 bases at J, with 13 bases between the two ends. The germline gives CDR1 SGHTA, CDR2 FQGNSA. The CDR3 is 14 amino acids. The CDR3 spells CASSGRRGPGELFF. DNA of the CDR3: TGTGCCAGCAGCGGCCGTAGGGGACCCGGGGAGCTGTTTTTT.

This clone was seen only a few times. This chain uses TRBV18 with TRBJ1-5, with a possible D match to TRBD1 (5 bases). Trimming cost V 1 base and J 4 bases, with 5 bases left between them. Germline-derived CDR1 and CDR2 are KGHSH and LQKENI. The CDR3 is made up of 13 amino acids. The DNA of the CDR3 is TGTGCCAGCTCACCACAGGGGAATCAGCCCCAGCATTTT. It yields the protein CASSPQGNQPQHF.

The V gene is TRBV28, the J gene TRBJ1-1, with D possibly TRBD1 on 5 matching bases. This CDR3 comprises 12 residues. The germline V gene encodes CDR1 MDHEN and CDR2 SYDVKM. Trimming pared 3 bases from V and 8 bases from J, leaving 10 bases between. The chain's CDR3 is CASSLGPEEAFF. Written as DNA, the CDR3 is TGTGCCAGCAGTTTGGGGCCTGAGGAAGCTTTCTTT.

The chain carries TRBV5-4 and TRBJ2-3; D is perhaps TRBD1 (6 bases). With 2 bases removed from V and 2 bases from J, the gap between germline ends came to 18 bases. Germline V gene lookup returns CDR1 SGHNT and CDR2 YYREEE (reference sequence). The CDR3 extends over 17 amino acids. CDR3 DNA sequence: TGTGCCAGCAGCTTTTTCGTGGGGGCAATTTTCACAGATACGCAGTATTTT. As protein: CASSFFVGAIFTDTQYF.

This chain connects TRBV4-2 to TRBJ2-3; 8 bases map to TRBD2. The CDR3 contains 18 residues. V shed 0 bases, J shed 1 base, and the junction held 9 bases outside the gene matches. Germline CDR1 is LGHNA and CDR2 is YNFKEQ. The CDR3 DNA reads TGTGCCAGCAGCCAAGATCGGGCGGGAGGAGAACGCACAGATACGCAGTATTTT. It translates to CASSQDRAGGERTDTQYF.

Written as DNA, the CDR3 is TGTGCCAGCAGCTCGGGACCCTATGGCTACACCTTC. Translated: CASSSGPYGYTF. The V call is TRBV7-9, the J call TRBJ1-2; TRBD1 might be the D (5 bases). Trimming removed 4 bases from V and 4 bases from J, with 7 bases in between. The CDR3 loop spans 12 amino acids. Germline V lookup: CDR1 SEHNR, CDR2 FQNEAQ (reference sequence).

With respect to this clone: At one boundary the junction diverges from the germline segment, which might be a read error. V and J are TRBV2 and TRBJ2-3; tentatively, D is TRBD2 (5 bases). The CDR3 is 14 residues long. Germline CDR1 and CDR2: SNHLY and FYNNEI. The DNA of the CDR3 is TGTGCCAGCAGGCCGGGAACAAGCACAGATACGCGGTATTTT. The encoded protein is CASRPGTSTDTRYF.

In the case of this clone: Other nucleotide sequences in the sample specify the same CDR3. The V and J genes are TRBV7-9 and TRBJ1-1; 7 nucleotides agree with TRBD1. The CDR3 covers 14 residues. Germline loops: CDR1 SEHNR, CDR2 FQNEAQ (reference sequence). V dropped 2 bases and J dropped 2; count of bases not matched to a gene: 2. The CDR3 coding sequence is TGTGCCAGCAGCTTAACAGGGGCCAACACTGAAGCTTTCTTT. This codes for CASSLTGANTEAFF.

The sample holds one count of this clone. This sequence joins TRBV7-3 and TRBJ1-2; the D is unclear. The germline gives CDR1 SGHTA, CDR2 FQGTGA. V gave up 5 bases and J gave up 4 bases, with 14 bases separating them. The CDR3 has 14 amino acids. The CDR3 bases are TGTGCCAGCAGCCCGCGGCGGGGAACCTATGGCTACACCTTC. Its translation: CASSPRRGTYGYTF.

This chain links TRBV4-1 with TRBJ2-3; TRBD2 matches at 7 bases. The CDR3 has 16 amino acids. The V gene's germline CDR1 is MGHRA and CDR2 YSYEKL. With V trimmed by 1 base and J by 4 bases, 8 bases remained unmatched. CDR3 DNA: TGCGCCAGCAGCCAAGGGCGGCGGGGGACCTCAGATACGCAGTATTTT. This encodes CASSQGRRGTSDTQYF.

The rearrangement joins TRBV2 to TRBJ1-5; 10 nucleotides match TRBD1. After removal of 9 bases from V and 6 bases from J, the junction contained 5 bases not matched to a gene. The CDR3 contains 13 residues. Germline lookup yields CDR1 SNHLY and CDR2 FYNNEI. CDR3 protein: CASSDRGVQPQHF. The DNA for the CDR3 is TGTGCCAGTTCGGACAGGGGGGTTCAGCCCCAGCATTTT.

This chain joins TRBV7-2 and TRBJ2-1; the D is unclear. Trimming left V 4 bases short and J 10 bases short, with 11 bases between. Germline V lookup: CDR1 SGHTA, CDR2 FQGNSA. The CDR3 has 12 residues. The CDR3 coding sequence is TGTGCCAGCAGCTCTTACTCTAGGGAGCAGTTCTTC. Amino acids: CASSSYSREQFF.

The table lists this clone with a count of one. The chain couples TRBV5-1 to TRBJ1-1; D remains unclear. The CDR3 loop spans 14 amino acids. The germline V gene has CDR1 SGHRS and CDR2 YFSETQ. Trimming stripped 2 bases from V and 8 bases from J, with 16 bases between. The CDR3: CASSFTTQVPEAFF. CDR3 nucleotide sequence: TGCGCCAGCAGCTTCACCACCCAGGTCCCCGAAGCTTTCTTT. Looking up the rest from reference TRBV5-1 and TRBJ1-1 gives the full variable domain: KAGVTQTPRYLIKTRGQQVTLSCSPISGHRSVSWYQQTPGQGLQFLFEYFSETQRNKGNFPGRFSGRQFSNSRSEMNVSTLELGDSALYLCASSFTTQVPEAFFGQGTRLTVV.

The CDR3 DNA follows: TGTGCCAGCAGCTTAGCTGGGACTAGCGGATACGAGCAGTACTTC. Protein sequence: CASSLAGTSGYEQYF. The chain is built from TRBV7-2 and TRBJ2-7; 11 positions match TRBD2. The CDR3 is 15 amino acids. CDR1 is SGHTA, CDR2 FQGNSA, per germline. V dropped 0 bases and J dropped 4; count of bases not matched to a gene: 2.